Described below is a single T cell receptor (beta chain) sequence and its context. TCRdb's copy holds only in-frame clones and misses some; the assay was immunoSEQ multiplex PCR. The sample lists 600,000 to 700,000 clones, about 80% seen once, with around 1.8% in the top ten. This entry belongs to a study of shared clonotypes between healthy human individuals. The V gene's germline CDR1 is SNHLY and CDR2 FYNNEI. V was pared by 7 bases and J by 6 bases, with 16 bases between. CDR3 length equals 14 residues. The specimen was memory CD4+ T cells sorted from blood. The subset was: CD45RA-negative fraction. The chain couples TRBV2 to TRBJ2-1; D perhaps matches TRBD1 (5 bases). The origin of this receptor is a woman in her 30s in good health. CDR3 coding DNA: TGTGCCAGCACCAGGGATAATGGCGCCAATGAGCAGTTCTTC. It encodes CASTRDNGANEQFF.